The T cell receptor (beta chain) under discussion was sequenced for a study of PD-L1 blockade in urothelial cancer. Per germline, CDR1 SGHTA and CDR2 FQGNSA. Trimming left V 3 bases short and J 1 base short, with 13 bases between. CDR3 length: 16 amino acids. Sequencing was performed with immunoSEQ multiplex PCR; in TCRdb, only in-frame clones are kept and a portion is missing. The sample carries around 71,000 clones, about 82% recorded once. Time point indicated: pretreatment peripheral blood. The V gene is TRBV7-2, the J gene TRBJ1-3; possibly TRBD1 for D (5 bases). The origin of this receptor is a man aged 35 to 55 with urothelial cancer. The material sequenced was PBMCs, taken around atezolizumab (anti-PD-L1) treatment. The CDR3 here is CASSFLGGDSGNTIYF. CDR3 nucleotide sequence: TGTGCCAGCAGCTTTCTGGGAGGGGATTCTGGAAACACCATATATTTT.